This section outlines one T cell receptor (beta chain) sequence together with its context. Its antigen remains unidentified. No base-level quality is on record; no much larger clone is a single base apart. The data are from a study of blood T cells in healthy people across ages (dated by TCRdb to 2014 to 2015). Turning to the overall study: In model experiments, roughly one uniquely barcoded TCR beta cDNA molecule per two T cells was captured by template switching. The study measured age-related changes in TCR beta repertoire diversity using deep sequencing normalized with unique cDNA molecular identifiers. The donors were divided into four age groups: young (average approximately 16 years), middle-aged (over 35), aged (about 62) and long-lived (82). To avoid experimental bias, donors of different ages were randomly spread across the sequencing lanes. Using the same blood draw, the study looked at two additional independent replicas of 1 million unique cDNA reads for two donors, one aged 18 to 30 and the other aged 80 or older.

From the germline V gene, CDR1 is SQVTM and CDR2 is ANQGSEA. A distance of 13 bases separates the germline ends of V and J, which lose 4 bases and 0 bases respectively. The CDR3 sequence holds 14 residues, the cysteine and phenylalanine included. Only the CDR3 DNA stays, 42 bases, in frame from base 1. The library was built by means of 5' RACE. The instrument was an Illumina HiSeq 2500. A second PCR of about 7 to 12 cycles was run with a J-beta primer mix and a sample-barcoded 5' primer. A template-switch 5' adaptor carrying 12 random nucleotides introduced a unique molecular identifier onto each TCR beta cDNA molecule. Each sample yielded at least 2.5 million CDR3-containing paired-end reads. First-strand cDNA was synthesized from all RNA with the Mint cDNA synthesis kit, primed by a TRBC-specific oligonucleotide. All cDNA was treated with uracil-DNA glycosylase and then went through a first 18-cycle PCR with the universal primers M1SS and BC2_uni_R. The authors' pipeline ran thus. For normalization, 1 million high-quality reads were randomly selected from each sample, with every read carrying a distinct molecular identifier. Reads with shared molecular identifiers were discarded instead of being binned into consensus sequences. MiTCR, set to a Q25 quality threshold and the strictest error-elimination algorithm, was used for CDR3 identification, clonotype clustering and error correction. A nonparametric unseen species model using Euler transformation provided a lower-bound estimate of total TCR beta diversity. TCRdb applied fastp at Q25 and MiXCR to the public reads, then kept only in-frame beta chains. Each entry merges the rows of one CDR3 protein and shows their most common DNA and genes. Here the V and J calls rest on TCRdb's processing, not on the authors' analysis. The sample yields 1.5 million to 2 million distinct CDR3 sequences; 28% were counted once. Together, the top ten hold 7.7% of the sample.

Donors were under 40 systemically healthy Caucasian individuals from Russia aged roughly 6 to 95 years. About 10 milliliters of peripheral blood were drawn from each donor into EDTA-treated Vacutainer tubes. Ficoll-Paque density-gradient centrifugation was used to isolate PBMCs, with at least 6 million obtained per sample. Trizol reagent was used to extract total RNA from the PBMCs, yielding at least 6 micrograms per sample. Naive CD45RAhigh/CD27high T cell percentages were measured by flow cytometry on a PBMC aliquot from every donor. Here is what the overall study found, with its caveats: Compared with the aged group, the long-lived group had more naive CD4+ T cells, fewer expanded clones and increased TCR diversity, a pattern suggesting age selection. As age increased, observed TCR beta diversity per million T cells dropped in a roughly linear way, and a significant reduction was already evident by age 40. Estimates of total diversity based on one million sequenced T cells were considered lower bounds and underestimates. There was a strong correlation between observed TCR beta diversity and the percentage of naive T cells measured by flow cytometry. Because donor CMV infection status was unknown, age-related changes in expanded clonotypes were potentially confounded. Since profiling was done on bulk unsorted PBMCs, naive and antigen-experienced compartments could not be conclusively compared.

This TCR derives from a woman aged 30 to 39 in good health. Source material: blood. The rearranged chain carries TRBV29-1 and TRBJ2-7, with an unclear D gene assignment. The CDR3 region: CSVARLLSSYEQYF. The DNA sequence is TGCAGCGTTGCTCGTCTATTGAGCTCCTACGAGCAGTACTTC.